The present entry profiles one T cell receptor (beta chain) with its context. No antigen is known for it. The sample contains more than one DNA sequence encoding this CDR3. Primers for the PCR totalled 60 Vbeta and 13 Jbeta. Sequencing was performed with immunoSEQ multiplex PCR; in TCRdb, only in-frame clones are kept and a portion is missing. Among about 170,000 clones listed, 82% were seen once. The data originate from a study of cytomegalovirus exposure and HLA in healthy donors. Turning to the study itself: Early on, a data release was issued that held 80 million or so unique TCRs from HLA-typed donors.

Study-wide results and caveats: The investigators catalogued 150 or so TCR beta chains as cytomegalovirus-associated. Reports indicate that TCR beta sequences accurately predicted the HLA-A and HLA-B alleles of most subjects.

What was sequenced was PBMCs. The clonotype originates from a male donor in good health and CMV-seronegative.

CDR3 loop: CASSPRQNSNQPQHF. The CDR3 region has the DNA TGTGCCAGCTCACCACGACAGAATAGCAATCAGCCCCAGCATTTT. The chain uses TRBV18 and TRBJ1-5; possible D gene TRBD1, 5 bases. Germline V gives CDR1 KGHSH, CDR2 LQKENI. V dropped 1 base and J dropped 0 bases, with 7 bases sitting between them. This CDR3 has 15 residues.